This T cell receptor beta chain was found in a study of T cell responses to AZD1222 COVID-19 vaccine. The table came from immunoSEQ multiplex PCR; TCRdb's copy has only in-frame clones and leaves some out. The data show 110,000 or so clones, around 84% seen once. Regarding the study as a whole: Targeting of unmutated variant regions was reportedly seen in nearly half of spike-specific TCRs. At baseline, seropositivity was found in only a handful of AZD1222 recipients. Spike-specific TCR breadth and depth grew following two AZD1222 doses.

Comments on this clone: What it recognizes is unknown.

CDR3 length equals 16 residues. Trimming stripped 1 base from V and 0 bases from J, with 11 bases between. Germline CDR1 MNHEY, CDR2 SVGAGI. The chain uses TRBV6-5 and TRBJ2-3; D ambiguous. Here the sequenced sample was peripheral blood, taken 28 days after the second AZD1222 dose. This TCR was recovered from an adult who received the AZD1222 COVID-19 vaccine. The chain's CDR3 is CASSYLAERSTDTQYF. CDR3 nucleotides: TGTGCCAGCAGTTACTTGGCGGAGAGAAGCACAGATACGCAGTATTTT.